These 28 T cell receptor beta chains originate from one sample sequenced in a study of beta chain features in type 1 diabetes. The study reverse transcribed the entire isolated RNA, so it sequenced expressed TCRB transcripts. The repertoire was sequenced with immunoSEQ multiplex PCR; TCRdb's copy has only in-frame clones and lacks some. The sample has 850,000 to 900,000 clones, 15% to 20% seen once; the top ten hold 0.023%. Sequencing input: naive CD4+ T cells from blood. These receptors all stem from a woman in her late teens or twenties in good health.

This clone was counted only a few times. The chain links TRBV29-1 to TRBJ1-1; D possibly corresponds to TRBD1 (6 bases). Trimming removed 5 bases from V and 7 bases from J, with 14 bases in between. This CDR3 has 12 amino acids. Germline-derived CDR1 and CDR2 are SQVTM and ANQGSEA. CDR3 bases: TGCAGCGTTCTACTTCCGGGACATGAAGCTTTCTTT. It translates to CSVLLPGHEAFF.

This clone has only a few counts. The chain links TRBV5-1 to TRBJ2-5, with TRBD1 identical over 7 bases. This CDR3 spans 14 amino acids. V gave up 4 bases and J gave up 2 bases; unmatched junction bases: 5. CDR1 and CDR2 from the germline V gene are SGHRS and YFSETQ. This CDR3 is CASSPDRVQETQYF. In DNA, the CDR3 is TGCGCCAGCAGCCCCGACAGGGTTCAAGAGACCCAGTACTTC.

The gene calls are TRBV12-5 and TRBJ1-1; D gene ambiguous. The V end lost 1 base, the J end lost 3 bases, and 6 bases lay between the germline ends. The CDR3 totals 13 residues. Germline V gives CDR1 LGHNT, CDR2 FRNRAP. CDR3 sequence: CASGLDSYTEAFF. Written as DNA, the CDR3 is TGTGCTAGTGGTTTGGACAGTTACACTGAAGCTTTCTTT.

Regarding this clone: This CDR3 is also generated by other DNA sequences in the sample. The chain carries TRBV5-1 and TRBJ2-1; D is perhaps TRBD2 (5 bases). The V and J ends lost 2 bases and 4 bases respectively, with 7 bases between them. This CDR3 has 13 amino acids. Germline CDR1 reads SGHRS; CDR2 reads YFSETQ. In DNA, the CDR3 is TGCGCCAGCAGCTTTGGAGGTTACAATGAGCAGTTCTTC. Its protein is CASSFGGYNEQFF.

J is TRBJ2-7 and V is TRBV9, with 11 bases fitting TRBD2. This CDR3 is 15 amino acids long. With 4 bases clipped from V and 7 bases from J, the junction kept 10 bases outside the gene matches. CDR1 is SGDLS and CDR2 is YYNGEE in the germline V gene. This CDR3 reads CASSPLLAGGREQYF. In nucleotides, the CDR3 is TGTGCCAGCAGCCCCCTCCTAGCGGGAGGTCGGGAGCAGTACTTC.

The chain couples TRBV5-6 to TRBJ1-4; tentative D call: TRBD1 (5 bases). V was shortened by 7 bases and J by 4 bases, with 11 bases between the two germline ends. From germline, CDR1 is SGHDT and CDR2 YYEEEE. The CDR3 consists of 13 residues. DNA of the CDR3: TGTGCCAGCCGGAGGGGTCTTAATGAAAAACTGTTTTTT. Translating it yields CASRRGLNEKLFF.

The chain is built from TRBV15 and TRBJ2-7; D not certain. The CDR3 contains 18 residues. Trimming shortened V by 1 base and J by 7 bases, and 26 bases separated the two germline ends. Germline V lookup: CDR1 LNHNV, CDR2 YYDKDF (reference sequence). The CDR3 here is CATSRGTNPTIFVGEQYF. The CDR3 DNA sequence: TGTGCCACCAGCAGAGGAACAAACCCAACAATATTCGTGGGGGAGCAGTACTTC.

This sequence joins TRBV6-5 and TRBJ2-5; D is possibly TRBD2 (5 bases). The V and J ends lost 0 bases and 4 bases respectively, with 12 bases between them. This CDR3 contains 15 residues. From germline, CDR1 is MNHEY and CDR2 SVGAGI. CDR3 nucleotide sequence: TGTGCCAGCAGTTACTCATCCGGGATCGGAGAGACCCAGTACTTC. Amino acids: CASSYSSGIGETQYF.

This clone has just a few counts. The rearrangement links TRBV7-9 to TRBJ2-5; D may be TRBD1 or TRBD2 (5 bases each). Germline V gene sequence: CDR1 SEHNR, CDR2 FQNEAQ (reference sequence). CDR3 length: 15 amino acids. V was shortened by 4 bases and J by 5 bases, with 17 bases between the two germline ends. As DNA, the CDR3 is TGTGCCAGCAGCTCGGCCCCAGGGAGACGGGAGACCCAGTACTTC. It specifies CASSSAPGRRETQYF.

This clone has more than one count but fewer than ten. The chain couples TRBV28 to TRBJ2-7, with D perhaps matching TRBD1 or TRBD2 (5 bases each). Germline V gene data show CDR1 as MDHEN and CDR2 as SYDVKM. V was cut by 3 bases and J by 1 base, with 13 bases left in between. The CDR3 consists of 15 residues. The CDR3 protein is CASSLTGPKSYEQYF. CDR3 nucleotide sequence: TGTGCCAGCAGTTTGACGGGACCTAAGTCCTACGAGCAGTACTTC.

This clone was seen a handful of times. J is TRBJ1-1 and V is TRBV4-2, with no clear D. Per the germline V gene, CDR1 is LGHNA and CDR2 is YNFKEQ. The germline V and J ends were trimmed by 0 bases and 3 bases, with 17 bases remaining between them. CDR3 length: 17 residues. CDR3 coding DNA: TGTGCCAGCAGCCAAGATCTGTCCGCCAATTTGGACACTGAAGCTTTCTTT. Translating it yields CASSQDLSANLDTEAFF.

V usage is TRBV5-1 and J usage is TRBJ2-2, with 11 bases lining up with TRBD2. The J segment lost 1 base and the V segment lost 4 bases, leaving 3 bases of the junction unmatched. Germline V lookup: CDR1 SGHRS, CDR2 YFSETQ. This CDR3 has 16 residues. The CDR3 DNA follows: TGCGCCAGCAGCAAAGGACTAGCGGGGAACACCGGGGAGCTGTTTTTT. The encoded protein is CASSKGLAGNTGELFF.

A few counts support this clone. The genes are TRBV15 and TRBJ2-7, with D tentatively TRBD2 (5 bases). Germline V lookup: CDR1 LNHNV, CDR2 YYDKDF (reference sequence). Trimming pared 4 bases from V and 0 bases from J, leaving 16 bases between. The CDR3 totals 16 residues. The DNA of the CDR3 is TGTGCCACCAGCATGGAGAGGGTTCCGGTCTCCTACGAGCAGTACTTC. This gives the protein CATSMERVPVSYEQYF.

This clone came up a few times. V is TRBV5-1 and J is TRBJ2-7; TRBD2 matches at 11 bases. Germline V lookup: CDR1 SGHRS, CDR2 YFSETQ. After removal of 0 bases from V and 6 bases from J, the junction contained 14 bases not matched to a gene. The CDR3 sequence is 18 residues long. The CDR3 is CASSLARSLAGGPREQYF. CDR3 DNA: TGCGCCAGCAGCTTGGCACGATCCTTAGCGGGAGGGCCGCGCGAGCAGTACTTC.

This clone turned up a few times. V usage is TRBV5-4 and J usage is TRBJ2-1, with 9 bases fitting TRBD1. Germline loops: CDR1 SGHNT, CDR2 YYREEE (reference sequence). The CDR3 is 15 residues long. J lost 2 bases, V lost 1 base, and 1 base had no gene match. CDR3 amino acids: CASSLNRGPYNEQFF. CDR3 in DNA: TGTGCCAGCAGCTTGAACAGGGGGCCCTACAATGAGCAGTTCTTC.

This clone was detected a few times. V and J are TRBV28 and TRBJ1-5; maybe TRBD1 (6 bases). Germline V gives CDR1 MDHEN, CDR2 SYDVKM. Trimming stripped 1 base from V and 6 bases from J, with 16 bases between. The CDR3 loop spans 16 amino acids. The CDR3 region has the DNA TGTGCCAGCAGTTTATCAGGTGTCAGGGGCGGTCAGCCCCAGCATTTT. It yields the protein CASSLSGVRGGQPQHF.

The J gene is TRBJ2-1, the V gene TRBV28; possibly TRBD2 for D (6 bases). V was cut by 2 bases and J by 7 bases, with 24 bases left in between. The germline gives CDR1 MDHEN, CDR2 SYDVKM. This CDR3 has 18 amino acids. The CDR3 DNA follows: TGTGCCAGCAGTTTACGGGTCGGGAGAAAGAGGGGTGGGAATGAGCAGTTCTTC. Protein product: CASSLRVGRKRGGNEQFF.

Concerning this clone itself: Other nucleotide sequences from this sample produce the same CDR3. This chain links TRBV5-6 with TRBJ2-7, with 7 bases fitting TRBD1. Germline V gives CDR1 SGHDT, CDR2 YYEEEE. Trimming took 6 bases from V and 4 from J; bases not matched to a gene: 1. This CDR3 contains 11 residues. The CDR3 is CASNRGYEQYF. DNA of the CDR3: TGTGCCAGCAACAGGGGTTACGAGCAGTACTTC.

This clone was seen a handful of times. The chain combines TRBV2 with TRBJ2-3; no firm D call. CDR3 length: 15 residues. With 4 bases removed from V and 0 bases from J, the gap between germline ends came to 11 bases. CDR1 is SNHLY, CDR2 FYNNEI, per germline. CDR3 region: CASSVAGLSTDTQYF. CDR3 in DNA: TGTGCCAGCAGTGTGGCCGGGTTAAGCACAGATACGCAGTATTTT.

The chain is built from TRBV28 and TRBJ2-3, with 7 bases lining up with TRBD1. Germline CDR1 MDHEN, CDR2 SYDVKM. There are 12 residues in the CDR3. V lost 9 bases to trimming and J lost 6 bases; unmatched junction nucleotides: 6. This chain's CDR3 is CASQTGTDTQYF. CDR3 nucleotide sequence: TGTGCCAGTCAGACAGGGACGGATACGCAGTATTTT. The full variable domain, with the rest looked up from reference TRBV28 and TRBJ2-3, is DVKVTQSSRYLVKRTGEKVFLECVQDMDHENMFWYRQDPGLGLRLIYFSYDVKMKEKGDIPEGYSVSREKKERFSLILESASTNQTSMYLCASQTGTDTQYFGPGTRLTVL.

The J gene is TRBJ2-7, the V gene TRBV6-5; no firm D call. The germline V and J ends were trimmed by 2 bases and 7 bases, with 15 bases remaining between them. The CDR3 sequence is 14 residues long. Germline CDR1 MNHEY, CDR2 SVGAGI. CDR3 region: CASSYGSVAGEQYF. CDR3 coding DNA: TGTGCCAGCAGTTACGGATCAGTGGCTGGGGAGCAGTACTTC.

This clone was found a few times. The V and J genes are TRBV11-2 and TRBJ2-5, with D possibly TRBD2 on 5 matching bases. The germline CDR1 and CDR2 sequences are SGHAT and FQNNGV. The germline V and J ends were trimmed by 4 bases and 5 bases, with 8 bases remaining between them. The CDR3 sequence is 12 residues long. The CDR3 DNA sequence: TGTGCCAGCAGCTCGAGAGGGGAGACCCAGTACTTC. This encodes CASSSRGETQYF.

This chain's CDR3 is CASSLQKGTLETQYF. The CDR3 nucleotides are TGTGCCAGCAGCTTGCAAAAGGGGACGTTGGAGACCCAGTACTTC. The gene calls are TRBV7-2 and TRBJ2-5; the D call may be TRBD1 or TRBD2 (5 bases each). The V gene's germline CDR1 is SGHTA and CDR2 FQGNSA. V was shortened by 3 bases and J by 5 bases, with 16 bases between the two germline ends. CDR3 size: 15 residues.

The rearrangement uses TRBV13 and TRBJ2-5; 10 nucleotides match TRBD1. V shed 5 bases, J shed 2 bases, and the junction held 14 bases outside the gene matches. The CDR3 loop spans 18 amino acids. CDR1 PRHDT and CDR2 FYEKMQ come from the germline V gene (reference sequence). The CDR3 region has the DNA TGTGCCAGCAGCCCCGCGACGGACAGGGGGAACAAACAAGAGACCCAGTACTTC. This gives the protein CASSPATDRGNKQETQYF.

This clone was found a few times. This chain uses TRBV20-1 with TRBJ2-7, with TRBD2 matching 8 bases. CDR1 and CDR2 (germline): DFQATT, SNEGSKA (reference sequence). The CDR3 runs 11 residues. Here the CDR3 reads CRVGAGAEQYF. The DNA for the CDR3 is TGCAGGGTAGGAGCGGGAGCCGAGCAGTACTTC.

This chain joins TRBV5-4 and TRBJ2-2; 9 bases line up with TRBD2. The CDR3 contains 16 residues. CDR1 and CDR2 (germline): SGHNT, YYREEE (reference sequence). V gave up 4 bases and J gave up 3 bases; unmatched junction bases: 7. The CDR3 protein is CASSPRAGGYTGELFF. The CDR3 DNA reads TGTGCCAGCAGCCCGCGAGCGGGAGGCTACACCGGGGAGCTGTTTTTT.

This chain uses TRBV6-6 with TRBJ1-5; 7 nucleotides match TRBD1. This CDR3 has 11 amino acids. The germline gives CDR1 MNHNY, CDR2 SVGAGI (reference sequence). The ends lost 10 bases at V and 4 bases at J; junction bases unmatched: 1. The CDR3 loop reads CATQGNQPQHF. In DNA, the CDR3 is TGTGCCACACAGGGGAATCAGCCCCAGCATTTT.

This clone turned up a few times. This sequence joins TRBV27 and TRBJ1-4; TRBD1 is a possible D gene (6 bases). Germline CDR1 MNHEY, CDR2 SMNVEV (reference sequence). With 5 bases removed from V and 10 bases from J, the gap between germline ends came to 26 bases. CDR3 length: 17 amino acids. The DNA of the CDR3 is TGTGCCAGCAGTAAACCCAGGGGCGCGAGGGGACTCGGAAAACTGTTTTTT. The encoded protein is CASSKPRGARGLGKLFF.